This T cell receptor beta chain was recovered during a study of glioma-infiltrating T cells after dendritic cell vaccination. The time point is: after dendritic cell vaccination, including at tumor progression/relapse. Concerning this clone itself: The antigen is unknown.

General study results and limits: Higher pretreatment TIL content predicted longer progression-free time and survival.

CDR3 length equals 16 residues. CDR1 is SNHLY, CDR2 FYNNEI, per germline. V lost 7 bases to trimming and J lost 7 bases, with 23 bases between them. TCRB CDR3 was amplified from 2 ug genomic DNA or less. This table comes from immunoSEQ multiplex PCR, and its TCRdb copy is limited to in-frame clones, with some not included. The sample yields some 58,000 clones, approximately 81% seen once. The clonotype was recovered from a human donor with glioblastoma. This chain links TRBV2 with TRBJ2-1, with D tentatively TRBD1 (8 bases). The source was blood, collected after dendritic cell vaccination. The CDR3 loop is CASTPNGQGGGNEQFF. For the CDR3, the DNA is TGTGCCAGCACCCCAAATGGACAGGGAGGGGGGAATGAGCAGTTCTTC.